Following are 29 T cell receptor beta chains from one sample sequenced in a study of metastatic and nonmetastatic thyroid tumors (dated by TCRdb to about 2020). The library came from PCR. Sequenced using an Illumina HiSeq 4000. TCRdb cleaned the public reads at Q25 with fastp, built clones with MiXCR and kept in-frame beta chains. The sample yields tens of thousands of clones; 15% to 20% were counted once. The leading ten clones occupy about 4.8% of the sample. Before undergoing thyroid surgery, none of the patients had been given any kind of treatment. Sample: blood. Receptor source: a female donor with papillary thyroid cancer or a benign thyroid nodule (not recorded which). Some clones in this sample may be carry-over from other donors' samples.

This clone was detected many times. The sample holds other DNA sequences that translate to the same CDR3. The rearrangement uses TRBV2 and TRBJ2-1, with 7 bases that match TRBD1. Trimming removed 6 bases from V and 4 bases from J; junction bases left unmatched: 3. The CDR3 has 13 amino acids. CDR1 SNHLY and CDR2 FYNNEI come from the germline V gene. CDR3 protein: CASRGTVYNEQFF. The CDR3 region has the DNA TGTGCCAGCAGGGGGACAGTATACAATGAGCAGTTCTTC. Variable domain in full (rest from reference TRBV2 and TRBJ2-1): EPEVTQTPSHQVTQMGQEVILRCVPISNHLYFYWYRQILGQKVEFLVSFYNNEISEKSEIFDDQFSVERPDGSNFTLKIRSTKLEDSAMYFCASRGTVYNEQFFGPGTRLTVL.

This clone came up many times. This chain joins TRBV7-3 and TRBJ2-1; D tentatively reads TRBD1 or TRBD2 (5 bases each). Germline CDR1 is SGHTA and CDR2 is FQGTGA. V lost 3 bases to trimming and J lost 6 bases, with 9 bases between them. The CDR3 has 13 amino acids. This chain's CDR3 is CASSLAGTNEQFF. For the CDR3, the DNA is TGTGCCAGCAGCTTGGCAGGGACCAATGAGCAGTTCTTC.

Notes on this clone: A much larger clone is a single base away; this may be a read error. This chain links TRBV3-1 with TRBJ2-6; possibly TRBD1 for D (6 bases). The CDR3 extends over 17 amino acids. CDR1 LGHDT and CDR2 YNNKEL come from the germline V gene (reference sequence). The CDR3 is CDSSRDIEPSGANVLTF. The CDR3 DNA sequence: TGTGACAGCAGCCGGGACATAGAACCCTCTGGGGCCAACGTCCTGACTTTC.

This clone was detected once. The V call is TRBV30, the J call TRBJ1-4; D is uncertain. CDR1 and CDR2 from the germline V gene are GTSNPN and SVGIG (reference sequence). The V gene lost 2 bases and the J gene lost 5 bases, with 18 bases spanning the gap. The CDR3 sequence is 16 residues long. CDR3 in DNA: TGTGCCTGGAGTTTGGGCCTCGTGCCCTCCAATGAAAAACTGTTTTTT. It codes for CAWSLGLVPSNEKLFF.

This clone was observed many times. A single base separates this from a much larger clone, so it may be a read error. The missing conserved phenylalanine or tryptophan at the end of this CDR3 makes a read error likely. The chain has TRBV6-2 or TRBV6-3 and TRBJ2-1; possibly TRBD2 for D (5 bases). This CDR3 comprises 14 residues. V lost 7 bases, J lost 7 bases, and 17 bases lay in between. Germline V gene sequence: CDR1 MNHEY, CDR2 SVGEGT. DNA of the CDR3: TGTGCCAGCACTCCCCCCGAGTGGAGGAATGAGCAGTTCCTC. This gives the protein CASTPPEWRNEQFL.

This clone was seen at least ten times. The rearrangement links TRBV9 to TRBJ2-3, with 10 nucleotides matching TRBD2. CDR3 length: 15 residues. V was clipped by 1 base and J by 6 bases; unmatched bases: 5. Germline lookup yields CDR1 SGDLS and CDR2 YYNGEE. The DNA for the CDR3 is TGTGCCAGCAGCGTATCTAGCGGGGGCAGGGATACGCAGTATTTT. Amino acids: CASSVSSGGRDTQYF.

This clone has ten or more counts. J is TRBJ2-7 and V is TRBV9; 11 bases line up with TRBD2. Germline V CDR1 and CDR2: SGDLS, YYNGEE. The CDR3 is 15 amino acids. V was clipped by 2 bases and J by 3 bases; unmatched bases: 4. The CDR3 DNA reads TGTGCCAGCAGCGTCGGGGGGACTAGCGGCTACGAGCAGTACTTC. This codes for CASSVGGTSGYEQYF.

This clone is medium-sized in the sample. The chain links TRBV6-1 to TRBJ2-3, with 7 nucleotides matching TRBD1. This CDR3 has 14 amino acids. V was pared by 7 bases and J by 2 bases, with 6 bases of the junction left unmatched. Germline V gene data show CDR1 as MNHNS and CDR2 as SASEGT. The CDR3 DNA follows: TGTGCCAGCACGGGGCAGGGGGACACAGATACGCAGTATTTT. It specifies CASTGQGDTDTQYF.

This clone has ten or more counts. The V and J genes are TRBV20-1 and TRBJ2-3, with a tentative D call TRBD2 (6 bases). V lost 6 bases and J lost 6, with 22 bases in between. The CDR3 loop spans 15 amino acids. Germline V CDR1 and CDR2: DFQATT, SNEGSKA (reference sequence). CDR3 sequence reads: CSAGGAELSSDTQYF. DNA for the CDR3: TGCAGTGCGGGGGGAGCCGAACTTTCCTCGGATACGCAGTATTTT.

This clone was seen at least ten times. V gene TRBV29-1 combines with J gene TRBJ2-2; 9 bases fit TRBD2. V gave up 4 bases and J gave up 6 bases; unmatched junction bases: 6. Germline V gene data show CDR1 as SQVTM and CDR2 as ANQGSEA. The CDR3 is 14 amino acids. CDR3 sequence (DNA): TGCAGCGTTGTTGGCGGGGGGGAGGCCGGGGAGCTGTTTTTT. Amino acids: CSVVGGGEAGELFF.

Regarding this clone: The junction shows a germline mismatch at one end, possibly a read error. The chain links TRBV6-2 or TRBV6-3 to TRBJ2-3; 8 positions agree with TRBD2. CDR1 MNHEY and CDR2 SVGEGT come from the germline V gene. The CDR3 is made up of 14 amino acids. The CDR3 protein is CASIYGRATYTQYF. In DNA form, the CDR3 reads TGTGCCAGCATTTACGGGAGGGCCACATATACGCAGTATTTT.

This chain connects TRBV28 to TRBJ2-7; TRBD1 agrees at 8 bases. The CDR3 runs to 14 residues. V shed 4 bases and J 2 bases; nucleotides not matched to a gene: 4. CDR1 is MDHEN, CDR2 SYDVKM, per germline. CDR3 nucleotides: TGTGCCAGCAGTTGGGGGACAGGAACCTACGAGCAGTACTTC. Translating gives CASSWGTGTYEQYF.

This clone was observed a handful of times. Just one base apart from a much larger clone, this may be a read error. DNA of the CDR3: TGCAGCGTTGATGGGGGCGGAGAAAAAATGTTTTTT. Amino acid sequence: CSVDGGGEKMFF. The gene calls are TRBV29-1 and TRBJ1-4; the D gene is possibly TRBD1 (6 bases). CDR1 and CDR2 from the germline V gene are SQVTM and ANQGSEA. The CDR3 contains 12 residues.

This clone was observed many times. The J gene is TRBJ1-2, the V gene TRBV28; D might be TRBD1 (6 bases). This CDR3 is built from 13 residues. Per the germline V gene, CDR1 is MDHEN and CDR2 is SYDVKM. V gave up 2 bases and J gave up 5 bases, with 9 bases separating them. CDR3 nucleotides: TGTGCCAGCAGTTTAGGGCAGGGGTATGGCTACACCTTC. As protein: CASSLGQGYGYTF.

This clone has ten or more counts. This chain uses TRBV5-1 with TRBJ2-4; D possibly uses TRBD1 or TRBD2 (5 bases each). The V end was cut by 2 bases, the J end by 9 bases, with 12 bases between. The CDR3 has 13 amino acids. Germline values: CDR1 SGHRS, CDR2 YFSETQ. The CDR3, as DNA: TGCGCCAGCAGCTTTGGTGGGACGGCCATTCAGTACTTC. Its translation: CASSFGGTAIQYF.

Sample share makes this clone medium-sized. The gene calls are TRBV28 and TRBJ2-7, with 7 bases that match TRBD2. The V gene's germline CDR1 is MDHEN and CDR2 SYDVKM. The CDR3 contains 16 residues. V was clipped by 6 bases and J by 3 bases; unmatched bases: 14. This chain's CDR3 is CASSLPQGERGYEQYF. Written as DNA, the CDR3 is TGTGCCAGCAGCCTTCCACAAGGGGAGCGGGGCTACGAGCAGTACTTC.

The chain is built from TRBV4-1 and TRBJ2-7; D is ambiguous. The CDR3 spans 14 residues. CDR1 and CDR2 (germline): MGHRA, YSYEKL. Trimming shortened V by 8 bases and J by 0 bases, and 14 bases separated the two germline ends. In DNA form, the CDR3 reads TGCGCCAGCTGGCTAGGAGACTCCTCCTACGAGCAGTACTTC. Residues: CASWLGDSSYEQYF.

This clone has at least ten counts. The sample carries other DNA sequences with the same CDR3. The V and J genes are TRBV2 and TRBJ1-5; maybe TRBD1 (5 bases). The germline gives CDR1 SNHLY, CDR2 FYNNEI. V shed 6 bases and J shed 6 bases, with 9 bases lying between them. CDR3 length: 12 residues. The chain's CDR3 is CASSGGAQPQHF. In DNA, the CDR3 is TGTGCCAGCAGCGGAGGGGCTCAGCCCCAGCATTTT.

Concerning this clone: Since a much larger clone is just one base distant, this may be a read error. V usage is TRBV5-6 and J usage is TRBJ2-6; D is unclear. Germline lookup yields CDR1 SGHDT and CDR2 YYEEEE. The CDR3 has 15 residues. CDR3 region: CAISLIVSGANVLTF. CDR3 bases: TGTGCCATCAGCTTGATTGTCTCTGGGGCCAACGTCCTGACTTTC.

This clone has a count of ten or more. V gene TRBV12-3 or TRBV12-4 combines with J gene TRBJ1-3; maybe TRBD1 (5 bases). This CDR3 has 14 residues. Trimming removed 6 bases from V and 1 base from J, with 10 bases in between. The CDR3 DNA sequence: TGTGCCAGCAGGAGGGCAGGGTCTGGAAACACCATATATTTT. This translates into CASRRAGSGNTIYF.

This clone was seen more than once but under ten times. This chain uses TRBV28 with TRBJ1-5, with D hard to call. The CDR3 consists of 17 residues. Between the trimmed V and J ends, which lost 6 bases and 3 bases, there was a span of 21 bases. Germline V gene lookup returns CDR1 MDHEN and CDR2 SYDVKM. The CDR3 bases are TGTGCCAGCAGGCCCATACAGTGTTGGGTTAACAATCAGCCCCAGCATTTT. It specifies CASRPIQCWVNNQPQHF.

This clone came up many times. This chain joins TRBV4-3 and TRBJ2-3; D assignment may be TRBD1 or TRBD2 (5 bases each). Germline assignment: CDR1 LGHNA and CDR2 YSLEER. Trimming left V 0 bases short and J 2 bases short, with 12 bases between. The CDR3 spans 16 residues. The CDR3 nucleotides read TGCGCCAGCAGCCAAGAGAGTCAGGGAGACACAGATACGCAGTATTTT. This translates into CASSQESQGDTDTQYF.

This clone has a handful of counts. The chain is built from TRBV6-1 and TRBJ1-4, with D possibly matching TRBD1 (6 bases). V was clipped by 0 bases and J by 4 bases, with 15 bases between them. This CDR3 is built from 17 residues. Germline V gene sequence: CDR1 MNHNS, CDR2 SASEGT. The CDR3 nucleotides read TGTGCCAGCAGTGAAGCCCTGGGGGGCTGGGGTAATGAAAAACTGTTTTTT. Translating it yields CASSEALGGWGNEKLFF.

This clone was counted ten times or more. The rearrangement uses TRBV20-1 and TRBJ1-2; D is perhaps TRBD1 (5 bases). Trimming took 7 bases from V and 5 from J, leaving 14 bases between them. From germline, CDR1 is DFQATT and CDR2 SNEGSKA (reference sequence). The CDR3 consists of 12 residues. For the CDR3, the DNA is TGCAGTGTTCGCGGGACCTTTTATGGCTACACCTTC. Encoded protein: CSVRGTFYGYTF.

This clone was seen a few times. The V call is TRBV20-1, the J call TRBJ2-1; the match to TRBD2 covers 7 bases. The germline CDR1 and CDR2 sequences are DFQATT and SNEGSKA (reference sequence). Trimming took 4 bases from V and 7 from J; bases not matched to a gene: 13. The CDR3 contains 15 residues. The CDR3 bases are TGCAGTGCTACAACCGGGACTATCTATACGAATGAGCAGTTCTTC. It is translated as CSATTGTIYTNEQFF.

The V call is TRBV20-1, the J call TRBJ2-3; D not resolved. Germline CDR1 reads DFQATT; CDR2 reads SNEGSKA (reference sequence). Trimming took off 5 bases at V and 1 base at J, with 13 bases between the two ends. The CDR3 runs 14 residues. CDR3 coding DNA: TGCAGTGCTGCCGGTACACGGGGCACAGATACGCAGTATTTT. This translates into CSAAGTRGTDTQYF.

This clone ranks as medium-sized. The chain is built from TRBV6-1 and TRBJ2-7; no clear D gene. The V end lost 0 bases, the J end lost 1 base, and 7 bases lay between the germline ends. The CDR3 spans 14 residues. Germline V gene lookup returns CDR1 MNHNS and CDR2 SASEGT. CDR3 loop: CASSEAAGSYEQYF. The DNA for the CDR3 is TGTGCCAGCAGTGAAGCGGCCGGATCCTACGAGCAGTACTTC.

This clone was detected a few times. V and J are TRBV6-1 and TRBJ2-1; 8 bases are shared with TRBD2. Germline CDR1 and CDR2: MNHNS and SASEGT. Germline trimming cut 6 bases from V and 7 bases from J; bases unmatched to any gene: 14. The CDR3 contains 16 residues. The CDR3 nucleotides read TGTGCCAGCAGACTTCCCCCCGGGACTAGTATTAATGAGCAGTTCTTC. Encoded protein: CASRLPPGTSINEQFF.

This clone was seen many times. The genes are TRBV11-2 and TRBJ2-3, with D possibly TRBD1 on 6 matching bases. Germline CDR1 and CDR2: SGHAT and FQNNGV. The length of the CDR3 is 16 residues. Trimming left V 5 bases short and J 4 bases short, with 19 bases between. DNA for the CDR3: TGTGCCAGCAGCCTCCTCGGCAGGGGTGTAGCAGATACGCAGTATTTT. The encoded protein is CASSLLGRGVADTQYF.